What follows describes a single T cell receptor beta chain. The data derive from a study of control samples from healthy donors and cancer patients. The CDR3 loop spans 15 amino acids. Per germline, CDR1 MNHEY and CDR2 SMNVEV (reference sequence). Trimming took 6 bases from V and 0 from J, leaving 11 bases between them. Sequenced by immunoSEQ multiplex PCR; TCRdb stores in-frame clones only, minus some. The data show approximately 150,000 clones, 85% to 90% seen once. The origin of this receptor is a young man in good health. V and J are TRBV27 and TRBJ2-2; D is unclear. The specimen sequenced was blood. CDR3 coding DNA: TGTGCCAGCAGCTCTGTGTATTCGAACACCGGGGAGCTGTTTTTT. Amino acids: CASSSVYSNTGELFF.